This T cell receptor beta chain was identified in a study of blood T cells in healthy people across ages. Of note for this clonotype: The target antigen is unknown.

PCR was performed a second time for about 7 to 12 cycles using a sample-barcoded 5' primer and a J-beta primer mix. Each CDR3 protein is one row after TCRdb ran MiXCR on the 5' RACE reads. The data contain roughly 500,000 distinct CDR3 sequences, 27% of them seen just once; the ten biggest clones take up around 18%. Study results and caveats: Unsorted PBMC input precluded a conclusive naive versus antigen-experienced comparison.

A minimum of 7 million PBMCs was isolated per sample. CDR3 length: 13 amino acids. The ends were cut back, 7 bases at V and 2 bases at J, with 13 bases in the middle. Germline assignment: CDR1 SQVTM and CDR2 ANQGSEA. The sequenced material came from blood. The chain joins TRBV29-1 to TRBJ2-3; possibly TRBD1 for D (6 bases). The receptor was isolated from a woman between 65 and 79 years old in good health. The CDR3 spells CSGWTDPTDTQYF. CDR3 nucleotide sequence: TGCAGCGGGTGGACAGATCCCACAGATACGCAGTATTTT.